This T cell receptor beta chain is from a study of identifying expanded T cells in peripheral blood. Findings of the study overall: Clone count variance between roughly two-week samples rose with total template count.

CDR3 length equals 13 residues. Germline CDR1 is SQVTM and CDR2 is ANQGSEA. Trimming took 4 bases from V and 0 from J, leaving 4 bases between them. Data came from immunoSEQ multiplex PCR; TCRdb stores just in-frame clones and leaves some out. Altogether 70,000 to 100,000 clones are present, 70% to 90% being singletons, with the ten largest covering over 5%. Healthy donors had no documented immune events, such as infections, while sampled. Worth noting for this clone: Its specificity is not known.

This TCR came from a person aged 18 to 75 in good health. The sample taken for sequencing was blood. The J gene is TRBJ2-6, the V gene TRBV29-1; no clear D. CDR3 sequence: CSVAASGANVLTF. CDR3 DNA sequence: TGCAGCGTTGCTGCCTCTGGGGCCAACGTCCTGACTTTC. Drawing the rest from reference TRBV29-1 and TRBJ2-6, the complete variable domain is SAVISQKPSRDICQRGTSLTIQCQVDSQVTMMFWYRQQPGQSLTLIATANQGSEATYESGFVIDKFPISRPNLTFSTLTVSNMSPEDSSIYLCSVAASGANVLTFGAGSRLTVL.